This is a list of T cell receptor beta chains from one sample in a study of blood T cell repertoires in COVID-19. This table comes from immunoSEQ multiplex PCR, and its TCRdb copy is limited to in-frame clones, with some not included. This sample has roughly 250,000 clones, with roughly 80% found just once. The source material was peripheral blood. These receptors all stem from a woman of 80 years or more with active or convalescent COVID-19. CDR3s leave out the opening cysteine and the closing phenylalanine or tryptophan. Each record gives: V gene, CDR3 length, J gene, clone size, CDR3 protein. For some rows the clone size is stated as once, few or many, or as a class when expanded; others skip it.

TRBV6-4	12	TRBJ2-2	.	ASREGLNTGELF
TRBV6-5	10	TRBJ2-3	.	ASSRGSDTQY
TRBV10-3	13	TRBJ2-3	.	AIRFSGGSTDTQY
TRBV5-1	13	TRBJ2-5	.	ASSRGTGGQETQY
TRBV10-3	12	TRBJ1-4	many	AISDGQGTGKLF
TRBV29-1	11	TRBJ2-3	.	SVGAGYTDTQY
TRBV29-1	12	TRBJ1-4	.	SVGLGATNEKLF
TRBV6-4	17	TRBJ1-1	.	AIRTTGRDREPINTEAF
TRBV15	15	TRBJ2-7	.	ATSRGEGSGQGHEQY
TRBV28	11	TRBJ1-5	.	ASFGNSNQPQH
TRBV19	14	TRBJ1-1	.	ASSIVRGTSNTEAF